This T cell receptor (beta chain) was captured in a study of CD8+ T cells in alopecia areata. Study as a whole: Skin grafts from roughly 6-12-month-old C3H/HeJ donors with spontaneous alopecia were placed on approximately 7-10-week-old female C3H/HeJ mice.

RNA extraction was followed by reverse transcription into cDNA, which acted as the sequencing template. Method: immunoSEQ multiplex PCR; TCRdb's copy keeps in-frame clones and lacks some. The repertoire has 250,000 or so clones, none seen only once; the ten largest take approximately 1.2%. Whole-study results and caveats: Scalp samples also yield sequences from resident alphabeta T cells of normal skin. Shared TCR sequences were less clear between patients than in mice, possibly partly from HLA diversity. Normal scalp showed lower clonality than lesional scalp, especially alopecia totalis/universalis.

CDR1 and CDR2 from the germline V gene are LGHNA and YNLKQL (reference sequence). This CDR3 comprises 14 residues. This clone turned up a few times. Antigen specificity is unknown. Germline and genes: mouse. With the read ending 4 residues before the CDR3 end, the germline J gene is used to fill in that end. The authors sorted pooled cutaneous lymph node cells using CD4, CD8alpha, NKG2D, NKG2ACE and other markers. J is TRBJ2-7 and V is TRBV5; TRBD2 agrees at 7 bases. This sequence was found in a C3H/HeJ mouse with alopecia areata. Strain haplotype (MHC): H2-k. Sample: CD4+ T cells sorted from a lymph node. The chain's CDR3 is CASSQEGWGYEQYF. Partial CDR3 DNA: TGTGCCAGCAGCCAAGAAGGCTGGGGGTAT.